This T cell receptor (beta chain) was found in a study of CD8 T cells in Susac syndrome. Patients having Susac syndrome satisfied recently defined diagnostic criteria for definite or probable disease. Random hexamers primed reverse transcription of roughly 0.5 to 1 ug RNA. TCRdb processed the immunoSEQ multiplex PCR reads anew with MiXCR; each CDR3 protein has one entry. The sample has under 200,000 distinct CDR3 sequences, around 94% seen once. The germline CDR1 and CDR2 sequences are MNHEY and SMNVEV (reference sequence). The CDR3 runs 14 residues. V gave up 8 bases and J gave up 2 bases; unmatched junction bases: 9.

Input material: CD4+ T cells from PBMCs. V is TRBV27 and J is TRBJ2-7; 7 bases are a match to TRBD1. The TCR originated in a human donor with Susac syndrome. The CDR3 loop reads CASYRAGGPYEQYF. The CDR3 DNA reads TGTGCCAGCTACAGGGCAGGGGGACCCTACGAGCAGTACTTC.